This T cell receptor (beta chain) was captured by sequencing in a study of blood T cell repertoires in COVID-19 (dated by TCRdb to the early 2020s). Broadly, across the study: Samples covering the acute and convalescent phases of COVID-19 were provided by collaborators in the United States, Italy and Spain. The prospective study material was composed of cDNA or gDNA derived from T cells, B-cell-depleted T cells, or PBMCs. The dataset comprised deeply sampled blood TCRbeta repertoires from subjects exposed to, actively infected with, or recovered from COVID-19. Where HLA class I and class II types were available, the types were taken from metadata supplied by the sample provider, not from assay-based typing. The repertoires were released in a freely available public database meant as a resource for research on the immune response to SARS-CoV-2. A de-identified subject ID, COVID-19 status, age in years and sex were almost always included in the sample metadata. Samples came from the ongoing ImmuneRACE study (first 160 participants) plus 1,254 subjects from 6 global collaborators.

Broader findings and caveats from the paper: Clinical and demographic metadata were provided uncurated, with the amount varying by source and participant.

Whole blood was collected in K2EDTA tubes by collaborating institutions according to the institutions' own protocols. For TCRbeta analysis, collaborators shipped samples in one of three forms: frozen whole blood, isolated PBMCs, or DNA extracted from either of those sample types. The immunoSEQ Assay, a bias-controlled multiplex PCR, was used to amplify TCRbeta CDR3 regions from genomic DNA. The published analysis was carried out like this. The number of nucleated cells in each sample was estimated from the amplification of reference gene primers within the assay. To quantify the absolute abundance of each unique TCRbeta CDR3 rearrangement, sequence reads were collapsed and filtered. Productive Simpson clonality was computed per sample as the square root of Simpson's diversity index over productive rearrangements. Drawn from immuneACCESS, this table holds only the in-frame rearrangements with V and J called that TCRdb kept. Clones are partly lost; checked studies trace under half to an unresolved V gene and leave the rest unexplained. The DNA was the basis for D and trimming; V, J and clone size are from that table. The sample table holds roughly 86,000 clones, of which roughly nine tenths were seen once. The ten most abundant clones make up 4.9% of the sample.

Including the terminal cysteine and phenylalanine, the CDR3 comprises 13 residues. Only the CDR3 portion is preserved as DNA: 39 bases, with reading frame beginning at the first base. At the junction V is shortened by 1 base and J by 14 bases; bases outside the gene matches: 3. As to this clone: Its antigen specificity is not known. No base quality information exists; no much larger clone differs at one position.

The rearrangement combines TRBV12-3 or TRBV12-4 with TRBJ2-5; TRBD2 agrees with 14 junctional bases. Sequencing input: peripheral blood. This sequence was found in a man aged 50-60 years with active or convalescent COVID-19. The DNA reads TGTGCCAGCAGTTTAGGGACTAGCGGGGGGCCTTACTTC. The translation is CASSLGTSGGPYF.